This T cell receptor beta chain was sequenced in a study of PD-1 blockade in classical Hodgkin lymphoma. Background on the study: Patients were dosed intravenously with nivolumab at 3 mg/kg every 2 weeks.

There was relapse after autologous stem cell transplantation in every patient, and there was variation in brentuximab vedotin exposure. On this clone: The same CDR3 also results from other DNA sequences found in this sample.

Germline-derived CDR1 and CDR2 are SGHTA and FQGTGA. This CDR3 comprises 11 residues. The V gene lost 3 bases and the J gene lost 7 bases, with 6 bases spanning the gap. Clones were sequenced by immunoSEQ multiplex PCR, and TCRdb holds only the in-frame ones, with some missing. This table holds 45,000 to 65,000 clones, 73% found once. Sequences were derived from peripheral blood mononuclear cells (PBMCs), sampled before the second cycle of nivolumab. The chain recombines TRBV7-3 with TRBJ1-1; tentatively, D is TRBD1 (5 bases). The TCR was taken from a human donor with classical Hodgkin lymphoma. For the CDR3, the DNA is TGTGCCAGCAGCTTGGGGGGTGAAGCTTTCTTT. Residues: CASSLGGEAFF.